These 28 T cell receptor beta chains share one sample of origin, sequenced in a study of T cell changes during pregnancy in multiple sclerosis. The data were produced by immunoSEQ multiplex PCR, yet TCRdb's version contains in-frame clones alone and is incomplete. The sample lists 16,000 or so clones; nearly 96% were seen once. Source: peripheral blood, taken in the third trimester of pregnancy. The receptors were sampled from a female donor with multiple sclerosis, enrolled in a pregnancy study.

This clone has only a few counts. The rearrangement uses TRBV11-2 and TRBJ1-5, with TRBD1 as a possible D gene (6 bases). The germline V gene has CDR1 SGHAT and CDR2 FQNNGV. Trimming took off 6 bases at V and 6 bases at J, with 12 bases between the two ends. The CDR3 is 13 residues long. The CDR3 DNA reads TGTGCCAGCAGACAAACAGGGACTCAGCCCCAGCATTTT. It is translated as CASRQTGTQPQHF.

The rearrangement joins TRBV15 to TRBJ1-2; no clear D gene. Trimming removed 1 base from V and 8 bases from J, with 14 bases in between. The germline CDR1 and CDR2 sequences are LNHNV and YYDKDF (reference sequence). This CDR3 spans 14 amino acids. CDR3 amino acids: CATSRGAGSGGYTF. DNA of the CDR3: TGTGCCACCAGCAGAGGGGCGGGTTCTGGGGGCTACACCTTC.

The J gene is TRBJ2-5, the V gene TRBV2, with D unresolved. The ends were cut back, 3 bases at V and 4 bases at J, with 18 bases in the middle. CDR1 and CDR2 (germline): SNHLY, FYNNEI. The CDR3 runs 16 residues. The CDR3, as DNA: TGTGCCAGCAGTGACCCTAGAGGCGGCGACGGAGAGACCCAGTACTTC. It codes for CASSDPRGGDGETQYF.

The CDR3 loop reads CSVEIHVKLSTEAFF. Written as DNA, the CDR3 is TGCAGCGTTGAGATTCATGTTAAATTGAGCACTGAAGCTTTCTTT. The chain employs TRBV29-1 and TRBJ1-1; no clear D. Trimming stripped 3 bases from V and 4 bases from J, with 18 bases between. The V gene's germline CDR1 is SQVTM and CDR2 ANQGSEA. The CDR3 consists of 15 residues. The variable domain in full, with the rest retrieved from reference TRBV29-1 and TRBJ1-1, is SAVISQKPSRDICQRGTSLTIQCQVDSQVTMMFWYRQQPGQSLTLIATANQGSEATYESGFVIDKFPISRPNLTFSTLTVSNMSPEDSSIYLCSVEIHVKLSTEAFFGQGTRLTVV.

V usage is TRBV18 and J usage is TRBJ1-1, with 7 bases that match TRBD1. CDR1 KGHSH and CDR2 LQKENI come from the germline V gene. V was clipped by 3 bases and J by 1 base; unmatched bases: 8. This CDR3 spans 16 amino acids. The CDR3 sequence: CASSPKEGTANTEAFF. Written as DNA, the CDR3 is TGTGCCAGCTCACCGAAAGAGGGGACAGCGAACACTGAAGCTTTCTTT.

This chain uses TRBV27 with TRBJ2-2; 11 positions match TRBD2. The CDR3 extends over 17 amino acids. Germline V gene lookup returns CDR1 MNHEY and CDR2 SMNVEV (reference sequence). V shed 8 bases, J shed 5 bases, and the junction held 13 bases outside the gene matches. The CDR3 nucleotides read TGTGCCAGCCCTGAGGTAGCGGGAGGGCCAAGTACCGGGGAGCTGTTTTTT. Amino acid sequence: CASPEVAGGPSTGELFF.

This clone was counted once. This chain uses TRBV19 with TRBJ1-2; 7 bases match TRBD1. This CDR3 spans 15 amino acids. J gave up 3 bases and V 5 bases, and 9 bases lay outside the gene matches. The germline gives CDR1 LNHDA, CDR2 SQIVND (reference sequence). The CDR3 sequence: CASSFTGTADYGYTF. The CDR3 DNA follows: TGTGCCAGTAGTTTTACCGGGACAGCGGACTATGGCTACACCTTC.

The chain has TRBV7-8 and TRBJ2-1, with 11 bases matching TRBD2. The CDR3 covers 17 residues. Unmatched junction bases numbered 8, after V lost 0 bases and J lost 7 bases. In germline, CDR1 is SGHVS, CDR2 FQNEAQ. The CDR3 DNA is TGTGCCAGCAGCTTAGCGACTAGCGGGGCCCGAGGGAATGAGCAGTTCTTC. Protein: CASSLATSGARGNEQFF.

The rearrangement links TRBV2 to TRBJ2-7; TRBD1 is a possible D gene (6 bases). The CDR3 is made up of 13 amino acids. Germline lookup yields CDR1 SNHLY and CDR2 FYNNEI. Deletions cut 9 bases from V and 2 bases from J, with 14 bases between. The CDR3, as DNA: TGTGCCAGTCGGCAGGGGCCTACCTACGAGCAGTACTTC. As protein: CASRQGPTYEQYF.

The chain uses TRBV28 and TRBJ2-7, with D maybe TRBD1 (6 bases). Germline loops: CDR1 MDHEN, CDR2 SYDVKM. This CDR3 is 14 amino acids long. V shed 6 bases and J shed 0 bases, with 12 bases lying between them. CDR3 residues: CASSSEGGSYEQYF. The CDR3 DNA is TGTGCCAGCAGCTCCGAAGGGGGCTCCTACGAGCAGTACTTC.

As DNA, the CDR3 is TGTGCCAGCTCAGATAGGAGGGGCGGGAGCTACGAGCAGTACTTC. This sequence encodes CASSDRRGGSYEQYF. The chain couples TRBV14 to TRBJ2-7, with 7 positions matching TRBD2. V lost 8 bases and J lost 3; bases outside the gene matches: 13. The CDR3 has 15 residues. Germline V lookup: CDR1 SGHDN, CDR2 FVKESK.

This sequence joins TRBV19 and TRBJ2-1; 9 bases align to TRBD1. Germline CDR1 LNHDA, CDR2 SQIVND (reference sequence). The J segment lost 9 bases and the V segment lost 5 bases, leaving 11 bases of the junction unmatched. CDR3 length: 15 amino acids. CDR3 loop: CASSSSDRGRAEQFF. CDR3 nucleotides: TGTGCCAGTAGTTCCTCGGACAGGGGAAGAGCTGAGCAGTTCTTC.

The chain is built from TRBV28 and TRBJ2-7; 9 bases are a match to TRBD1. Trimming removed 5 bases from V and 3 bases from J; junction bases left unmatched: 8. CDR1 MDHEN and CDR2 SYDVKM come from the germline V gene. The CDR3 is 15 residues long. This CDR3 is CASSGRGQGLYEQYF. DNA of the CDR3: TGTGCCAGCAGTGGTAGGGGACAGGGTCTCTACGAGCAGTACTTC. Using reference TRBV28 and TRBJ2-7 for the parts outside the CDR3, the full variable domain is DVKVTQSSRYLVKRTGEKVFLECVQDMDHENMFWYRQDPGLGLRLIYFSYDVKMKEKGDIPEGYSVSREKKERFSLILESASTNQTSMYLCASSGRGQGLYEQYFGPGTRLTVT.

This clone was observed a few times. This chain links TRBV14 with TRBJ2-1; 9 bases match TRBD2. Unmatched junction bases numbered 6, after V lost 3 bases and J lost 3 bases. This CDR3 is built from 16 residues. Germline values: CDR1 SGHDN, CDR2 FVKESK. CDR3 nucleotide sequence: TGTGCCAGCAGCCAGTTAGCGGGAGTGGACTACAATGAGCAGTTCTTC. Protein product: CASSQLAGVDYNEQFF.

This clone was observed a handful of times. The genes are TRBV9 and TRBJ1-6, with 9 bases matching TRBD1. J gave up 6 bases and V 3 bases, and 4 bases lay outside the gene matches. The V gene's germline CDR1 is SGDLS and CDR2 YYNGEE. The CDR3 is 15 amino acids. The CDR3: CASSEGTGSNSPLHF. In DNA, the CDR3 is TGTGCCAGCAGCGAGGGGACAGGGAGTAATTCACCCCTCCACTTT.

The rearrangement links TRBV7-9 to TRBJ2-7, with TRBD1 matching over 8 bases. V lost 6 bases, J lost 5 bases, and 0 bases stayed unmatched. This CDR3 comprises 11 residues. Germline CDR1 is SEHNR and CDR2 is FQNEAQ (reference sequence). The CDR3 nucleotides are TGTGCCAGCAGGACAGGGGACGAGCAGTACTTC. Its translation is CASRTGDEQYF.

This CDR3 reads CASSLEGVPGEKLFF. Here the CDR3 DNA reads TGTGCCAGCAGCTTAGAAGGGGTGCCCGGTGAAAAACTGTTTTTT. V and J are TRBV7-8 and TRBJ1-4; a possible D gene is TRBD1 (5 bases). This CDR3 is 15 amino acids long. Germline CDR1 is SGHVS and CDR2 is FQNEAQ. Trimming cost V 1 base and J 7 bases, with 13 bases left between them.

This CDR3 is CASSLTGPNTEAFF. The CDR3 DNA is TGTGCCAGCAGTTTGACAGGGCCGAACACTGAAGCTTTCTTT. The chain is built from TRBV28 and TRBJ1-1; the match to TRBD1 covers 7 bases. Trimming at V came to 3 bases and at J to 1 base, leaving 2 bases not matched to a gene. CDR3 size: 14 residues. Germline V gives CDR1 MDHEN, CDR2 SYDVKM.

The genes are TRBV6-5 and TRBJ2-5; 8 nucleotides align to TRBD1. The germline V gene has CDR1 MNHEY and CDR2 SVGAGI. Trimming cost V 5 bases and J 1 base; bases outside gene matches: 3. The CDR3 loop spans 14 amino acids. The CDR3 here is CASSRQGSQETQYF. Here the CDR3 DNA reads TGTGCCAGCAGTCGACAGGGGTCCCAAGAGACCCAGTACTTC.

V usage is TRBV29-1 and J usage is TRBJ1-2, with 8 positions matching TRBD1. The length of the CDR3 is 16 residues. Trimming cost V 3 bases and J 1 base; bases outside gene matches: 10. CDR1 and CDR2 from the germline V gene are SQVTM and ANQGSEA. Here the CDR3 DNA reads TGCAGCGTTGATCCGACAGGGGCCCTTTTTAACTATGGCTACACCTTC. This gives the protein CSVDPTGALFNYGYTF. Drawing the rest from reference TRBV29-1 and TRBJ1-2, the complete variable domain is SAVISQKPSRDICQRGTSLTIQCQVDSQVTMMFWYRQQPGQSLTLIATANQGSEATYESGFVIDKFPISRPNLTFSTLTVSNMSPEDSSIYLCSVDPTGALFNYGYTFGSGTRLTVV.

The chain has TRBV5-1 and TRBJ2-1, with 9 bases fitting TRBD1. Germline V gene sequence: CDR1 SGHRS, CDR2 YFSETQ. The trim removed 2 bases at V and 9 bases at J, leaving 6 bases unmatched. The CDR3 has 14 amino acids. The CDR3 region has the DNA TGCGCCAGCAGCTTCCGGGACAGGGCCCCTGAGCAGTTCTTC. Amino acids: CASSFRDRAPEQFF.

The J gene is TRBJ1-2, the V gene TRBV9, with a possible D match to TRBD1 (6 bases). Trimming cost V 0 bases and J 3 bases, with 12 bases left between them. CDR1 and CDR2 (germline): SGDLS, YYNGEE. This CDR3 has 15 amino acids. The DNA for the CDR3 is TGTGCCAGCAGCGTAGACCCGGGGGGCGACTATGGCTACACCTTC. Its translation is CASSVDPGGDYGYTF.

This chain uses TRBV6-5 with TRBJ1-4; unclear D gene. CDR1 and CDR2 (germline): MNHEY, SVGAGI. This CDR3 region has 13 residues. V dropped 6 bases and J dropped 5 bases, with 10 bases sitting between them. The CDR3: CASSRGVNEKLFF. The CDR3 DNA reads as TGTGCCAGCAGCCGCGGGGTAAATGAAAAACTGTTTTTT.

The chain employs TRBV29-1 and TRBJ2-2; D is ambiguous. The germline V and J ends were trimmed by 3 bases and 2 bases, with 4 bases remaining between them. This CDR3 spans 12 amino acids. Germline V gene lookup returns CDR1 SQVTM and CDR2 ANQGSEA. The CDR3 DNA is TGCAGCGTTGATCTAAACACCGGGGAGCTGTTTTTT. It codes for CSVDLNTGELFF.

The V gene is TRBV18, the J gene TRBJ2-7; no firm D call. In germline, CDR1 is KGHSH, CDR2 LQKENI. The germline V and J ends were trimmed by 0 bases and 6 bases, with 9 bases remaining between them. The CDR3 extends over 13 amino acids. CDR3: CASSPPTRLEQYF. CDR3 sequence (DNA): TGTGCCAGCTCACCACCAACTCGACTCGAGCAGTACTTC.

The chain employs TRBV28 and TRBJ2-3; 12 bases line up with TRBD1. Trimming at V came to 5 bases and at J to 2 bases, leaving 8 bases not matched to a gene. The CDR3 is made up of 17 amino acids. Germline loops: CDR1 MDHEN, CDR2 SYDVKM. In nucleotides, the CDR3 is TGTGCCAGCAGTACCCGGGACAGGGGGCTAATCACAGATACGCAGTATTTT. Translating it yields CASSTRDRGLITDTQYF.

For the CDR3, the DNA is TGTGCCAGCAGCTTGGTACTAGCGGGAGCCCACACCGGGGAGCTGTTTTTT. Translating gives CASSLVLAGAHTGELFF. The chain carries TRBV5-4 and TRBJ2-2; 11 bases map to TRBD2. The CDR3 spans 17 residues. Trimming cost V 0 bases and J 3 bases; bases outside gene matches: 4. Per germline, CDR1 SGHNT and CDR2 YYREEE (reference sequence).

The chain joins TRBV4-3 to TRBJ1-3; a possible D gene is TRBD1 (5 bases). Germline V CDR1 and CDR2: LGHNA, YSLEER. V lost 1 base, J lost 7 bases, and 8 bases lay in between. CDR3 size: 13 residues. The CDR3, as DNA: TGCGCCAGCAGCCAAGCCCAGGGTAACACCATATATTTT. Translating it yields CASSQAQGNTIYF.